Sequencing of this TCR beta chain was carried out in a study of blood T cell repertoires in COVID-19. Study context: The samples span acute and convalescent COVID-19 from the United States, Italy and Spain. Sample material is recorded as cDNA or gDNA derived from T cells, B-cell-depleted T cells, or PBMCs.

Original analysis: Researchers report that nucleated cell counts were estimated from reference gene primer amplification. The assay was immunoSEQ multiplex PCR, and TCRdb's table has in-frame clones only and misses some. That table furnishes V, J and clone size, whereas the DNA furnished D and trimming. The sample yields 150,000 to 200,000 clones, 88% seen once. The CDR3 has 14 residues. Germline CDR1 and CDR2: LGHNA and YSLEER. J gave up 5 bases and V 3 bases, and 5 bases lay outside the gene matches. V is TRBV4-3 and J is TRBJ2-3, with TRBD2 matching over 7 bases. Sequenced sample: peripheral blood. This sequence was found in a human donor in a cohort sampled during active COVID-19. The chain's CDR3 is CASSQGGRGDTQYF. DNA of the CDR3: TGCGCCAGCAGCCAGGGGGGGAGGGGAGATACGCAGTATTTT.